The clone carrying this T cell receptor (beta chain) was detected a few times. The antigen is unknown. Addition of a universal primer site occurred through template switching, and cDNA carried unique molecular identifiers. TCRdb independently ran MiXCR on the 5' RACE reads; one entry per CDR3 protein. The sample yields 1,800,000 or so distinct CDR3 sequences, under 35% seen once. This specimen comes from a study of identical twins. Study-wide findings and caveats: Beta clonotypes that were abundant in cord blood contained fewer insertions, a pattern absent from memory repertoires. There was an excess of low generation probability in the out-of-frame alpha sequences that twins shared.

The V gene end was trimmed by 0 bases and the J gene end by 12 bases; junction bases not matched to a gene: 7. This CDR3 contains 15 residues. The V gene's germline CDR1 is KGHDR and CDR2 SFDVKD. The V gene is TRBV24-1, the J gene TRBJ2-1, with 10 bases identical to TRBD2. The TCR originated in a newborn girl in good health. The sequenced material came from cord blood. CDR3 bases: TGTGCCACCAGTGATTTGCCTAGCGGGAGTAGGTCGCAGTTCTTC. Its protein is CATSDLPSGSRSQFF.